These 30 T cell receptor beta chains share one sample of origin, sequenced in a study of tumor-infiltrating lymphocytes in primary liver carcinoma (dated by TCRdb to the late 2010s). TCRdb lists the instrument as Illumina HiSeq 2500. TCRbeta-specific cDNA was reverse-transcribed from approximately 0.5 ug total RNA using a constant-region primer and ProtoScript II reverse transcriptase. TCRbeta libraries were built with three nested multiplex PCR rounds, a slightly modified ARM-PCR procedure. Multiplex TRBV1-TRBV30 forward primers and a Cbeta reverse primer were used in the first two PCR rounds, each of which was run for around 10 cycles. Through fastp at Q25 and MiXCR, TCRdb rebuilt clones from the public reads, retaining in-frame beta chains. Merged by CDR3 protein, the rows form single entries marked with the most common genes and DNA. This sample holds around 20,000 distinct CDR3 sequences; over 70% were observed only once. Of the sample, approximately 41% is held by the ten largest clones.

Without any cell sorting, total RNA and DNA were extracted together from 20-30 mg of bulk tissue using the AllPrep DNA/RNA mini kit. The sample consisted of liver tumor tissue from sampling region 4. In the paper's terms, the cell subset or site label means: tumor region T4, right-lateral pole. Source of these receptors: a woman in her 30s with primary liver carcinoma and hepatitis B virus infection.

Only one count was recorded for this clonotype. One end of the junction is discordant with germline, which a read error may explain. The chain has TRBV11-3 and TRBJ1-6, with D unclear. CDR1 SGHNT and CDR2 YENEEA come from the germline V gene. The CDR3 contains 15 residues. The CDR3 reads CASIFKWSYDSPLHF. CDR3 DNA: TGTGCCAGCATCTTTAAGTGGAGCTATGATTCACCCCTCCATTTT.

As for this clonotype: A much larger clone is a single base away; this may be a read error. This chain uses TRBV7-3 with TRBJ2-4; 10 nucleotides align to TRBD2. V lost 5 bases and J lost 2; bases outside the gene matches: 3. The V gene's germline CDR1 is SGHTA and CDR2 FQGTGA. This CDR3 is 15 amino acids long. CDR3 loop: CASSPTSGTKNIQYF. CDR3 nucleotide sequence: TGTGCCAGCAGCCCTACTAGCGGGACCAAAAACATTCAGTACTTC.

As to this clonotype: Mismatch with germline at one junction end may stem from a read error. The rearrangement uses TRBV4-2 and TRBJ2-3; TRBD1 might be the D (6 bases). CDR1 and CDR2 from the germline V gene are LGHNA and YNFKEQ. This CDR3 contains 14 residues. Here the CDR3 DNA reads TGTGCTAGCAGCGAATCGACAGGTGTATATACGCAGTATTTT. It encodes CASSESTGVYTQYF.

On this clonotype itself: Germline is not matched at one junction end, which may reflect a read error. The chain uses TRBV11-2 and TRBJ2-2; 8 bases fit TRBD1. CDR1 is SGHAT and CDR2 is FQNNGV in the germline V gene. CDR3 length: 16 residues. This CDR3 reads CASSPDPQLNRGELLF. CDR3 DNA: TGTGCCAGCAGCCCCGATCCCCAATTGAACAGGGGGGAGCTGCTTTTT.

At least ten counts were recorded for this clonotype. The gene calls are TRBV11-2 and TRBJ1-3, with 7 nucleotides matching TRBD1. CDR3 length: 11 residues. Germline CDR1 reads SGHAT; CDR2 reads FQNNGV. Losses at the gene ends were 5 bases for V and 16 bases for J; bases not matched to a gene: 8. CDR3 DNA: TGTGCCAGCAGCCCGGGGACAGCCCTCTATTTT. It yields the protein CASSPGTALYF.

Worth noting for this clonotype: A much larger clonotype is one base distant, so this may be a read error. CDR3 DNA: TGTGCCAGCAGTGAGGTGACGGATGATCAGCCCCAGTATTTT. Residues: CASSEVTDDQPQYF. V gene TRBV25-1 combines with J gene TRBJ1-5; no reliable D call. The J call may be in error: the DNA end matches TRBJ2-3 better. Germline V CDR1 and CDR2: MGHDK, SYGVNS. CDR3 length: 14 residues.

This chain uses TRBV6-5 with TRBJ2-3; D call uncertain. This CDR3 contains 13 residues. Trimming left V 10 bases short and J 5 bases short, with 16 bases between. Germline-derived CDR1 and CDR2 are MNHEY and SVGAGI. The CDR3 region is CATNQMDGDTQYF. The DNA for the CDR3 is TGTGCCACCAACCAAATGGACGGAGATACGCAGTATTTT.

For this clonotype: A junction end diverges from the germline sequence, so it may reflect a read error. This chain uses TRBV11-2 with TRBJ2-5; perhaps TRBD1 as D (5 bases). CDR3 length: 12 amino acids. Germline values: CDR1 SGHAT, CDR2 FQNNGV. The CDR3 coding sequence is TGTGCCAGCAGCTTGGGGCTAGAGATCCAGTACTTC. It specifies CASSLGLEIQYF.

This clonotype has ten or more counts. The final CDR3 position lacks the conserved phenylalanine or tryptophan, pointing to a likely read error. CDR3 loop: CASSLAGAQETQYL. The DNA for the CDR3 is TGTGCCAGCTCCCTGGCGGGGGCCCAAGAGACCCAGTACTTA. The rearrangement uses TRBV11-2 and TRBJ2-5, with a tentative D call TRBD2 (7 bases). From germline, CDR1 is SGHAT and CDR2 FQNNGV. Trimming pared 8 bases from V and 1 base from J, leaving 14 bases between. The CDR3 contains 14 residues.

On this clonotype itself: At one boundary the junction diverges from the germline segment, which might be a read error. The CDR3 is CASSSQSGTDAQYF. The DNA of the CDR3 is TGCGCCAGCAGCAGCCAAAGCGGCACAGATGCGCAGTATTTT. This sequence joins TRBV5-1 and TRBJ2-3, with a possible D match to TRBD2 (5 bases). The germline V gene encodes CDR1 SGHRS and CDR2 YFSETQ. This CDR3 region has 14 residues. Full variable domain (outside the CDR3, taken from reference TRBV5-1 and TRBJ2-3): KAGVTQTPRYLIKTRGQQVTLSCSPISGHRSVSWYQQTPGQGLQFLFEYFSETQRNKGNFPGRFSGRQFSNSRSEMNVSTLELGDSALYLCASSSQSGTDAQYFGPGTRLTVL.

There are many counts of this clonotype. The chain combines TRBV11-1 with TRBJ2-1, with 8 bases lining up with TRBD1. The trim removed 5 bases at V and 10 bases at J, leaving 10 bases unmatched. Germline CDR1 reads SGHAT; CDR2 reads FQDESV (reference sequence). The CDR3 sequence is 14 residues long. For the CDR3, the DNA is TGTGCCAGCAGCGAGATCAGGACAGGGCGGGAGCAGTTCTTC. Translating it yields CASSEIRTGREQFF.

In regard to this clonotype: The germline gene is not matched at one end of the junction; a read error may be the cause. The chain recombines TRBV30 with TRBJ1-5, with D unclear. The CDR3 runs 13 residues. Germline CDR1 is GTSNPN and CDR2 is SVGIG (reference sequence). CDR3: CAWSVGGNQPHHF. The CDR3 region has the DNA TGTGCCTGGAGCGTCGGAGGGAATCAGCCCCATCATTTT.

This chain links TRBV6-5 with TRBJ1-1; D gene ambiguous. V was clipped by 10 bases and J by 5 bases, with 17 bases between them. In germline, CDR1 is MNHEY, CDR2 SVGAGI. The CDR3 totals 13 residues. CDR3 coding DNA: TGTGCCATCACTGAGGGAACTGAGACTGAAGCTTTCTTT. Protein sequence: CAITEGTETEAFF.

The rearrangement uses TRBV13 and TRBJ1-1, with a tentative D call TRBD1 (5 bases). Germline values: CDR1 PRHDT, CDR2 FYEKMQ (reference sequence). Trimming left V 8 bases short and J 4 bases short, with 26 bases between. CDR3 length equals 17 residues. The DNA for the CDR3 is TGTGCCAGCGACTTAGGAGGGTTTGGTATTGGGGCCACTGAAGCTTTCTTT. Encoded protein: CASDLGGFGIGATEAFF.

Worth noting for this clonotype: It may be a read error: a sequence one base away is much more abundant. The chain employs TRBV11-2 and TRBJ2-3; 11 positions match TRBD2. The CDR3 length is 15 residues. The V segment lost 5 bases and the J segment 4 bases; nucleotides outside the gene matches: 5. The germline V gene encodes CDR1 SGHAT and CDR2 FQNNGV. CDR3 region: CASSPGLAGSDTQYF. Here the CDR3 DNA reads TGTGCCAGCAGCCCTGGACTAGCGGGCTCAGATACGCAGTATTTT.

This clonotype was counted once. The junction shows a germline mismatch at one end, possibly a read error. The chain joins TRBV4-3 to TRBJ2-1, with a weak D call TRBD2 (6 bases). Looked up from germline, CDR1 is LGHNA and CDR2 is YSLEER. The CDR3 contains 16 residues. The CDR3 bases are TGTGCCAGCAGCCAAGATGCGGGAAACTCCTACAGTGAGCAGTTCTTC. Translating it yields CASSQDAGNSYSEQFF.

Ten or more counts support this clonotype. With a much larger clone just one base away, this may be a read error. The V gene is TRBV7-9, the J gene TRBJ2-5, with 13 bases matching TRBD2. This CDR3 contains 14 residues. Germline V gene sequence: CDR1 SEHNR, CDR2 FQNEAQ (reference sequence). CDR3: CASSLGGLAGTQCF. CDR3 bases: TGTGCCAGCAGCTTAGGGGGACTAGCGGGGACCCAGTGCTTC. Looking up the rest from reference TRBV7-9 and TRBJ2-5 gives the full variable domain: DTGVSQNPRHKITKRGQNVTFRCDPISEHNRLYWYRQTLGQGPEFLTYFQNEAQLEKSRLLSDRFSAERPKGSFSTLEIQRTEQGDSAMYLCASSLGGLAGTQCFGPGTRLLVL.

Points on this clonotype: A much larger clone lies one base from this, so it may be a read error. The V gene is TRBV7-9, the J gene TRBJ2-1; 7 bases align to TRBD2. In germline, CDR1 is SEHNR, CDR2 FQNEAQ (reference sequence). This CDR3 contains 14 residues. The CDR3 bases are TGTGCCACCACTAGCGCAAGCTCCTACAGTGAGCAGTTCTTC. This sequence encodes CATTSASSYSEQFF.

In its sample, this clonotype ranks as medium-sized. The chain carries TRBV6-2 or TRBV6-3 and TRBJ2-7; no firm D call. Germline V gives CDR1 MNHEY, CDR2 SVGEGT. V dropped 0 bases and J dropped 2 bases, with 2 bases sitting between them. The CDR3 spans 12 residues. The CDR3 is CASSYSTYEQYF. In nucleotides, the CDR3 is TGTGCCAGCAGTTACTCAACCTACGAGCAGTACTTC.

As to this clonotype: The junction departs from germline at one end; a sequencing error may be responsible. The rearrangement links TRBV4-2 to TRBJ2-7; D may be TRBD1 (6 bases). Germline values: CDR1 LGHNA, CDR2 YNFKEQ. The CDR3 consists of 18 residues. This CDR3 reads CANSQEDLGQRGPREQYF. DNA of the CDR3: TGTGCCAACAGCCAGGAAGACCTAGGACAGAGGGGACCGCGCGAGCAGTACTTC.

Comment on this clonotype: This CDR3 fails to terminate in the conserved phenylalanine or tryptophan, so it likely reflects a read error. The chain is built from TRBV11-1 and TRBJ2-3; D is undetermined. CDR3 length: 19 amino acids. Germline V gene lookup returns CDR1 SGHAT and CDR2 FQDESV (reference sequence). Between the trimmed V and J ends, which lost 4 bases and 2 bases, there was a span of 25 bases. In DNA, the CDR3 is TGTGCCAGCAGCTCTTGGGGAAGCTCTGTTGGAGTCCTCACAGATACGCAGTATATT. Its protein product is CASSSWGSSVGVLTDTQYI.

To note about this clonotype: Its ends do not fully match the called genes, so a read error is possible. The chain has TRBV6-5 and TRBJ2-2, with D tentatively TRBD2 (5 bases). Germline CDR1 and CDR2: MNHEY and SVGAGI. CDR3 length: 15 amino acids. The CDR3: CASGPRIGFTGELFF. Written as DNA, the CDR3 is TGTGCCAGCGGTCCGCGGATAGGGTTCACCGGGGAGCTGTTCTTT.

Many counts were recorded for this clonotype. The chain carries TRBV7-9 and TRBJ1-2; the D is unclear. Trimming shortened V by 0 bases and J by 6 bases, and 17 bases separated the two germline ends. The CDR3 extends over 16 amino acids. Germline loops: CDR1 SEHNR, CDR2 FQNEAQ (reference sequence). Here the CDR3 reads CASSLASRGQTNGYTF. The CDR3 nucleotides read TGTGCCAGCAGCTTAGCGTCCCGAGGCCAGACGAATGGCTACACCTTC.

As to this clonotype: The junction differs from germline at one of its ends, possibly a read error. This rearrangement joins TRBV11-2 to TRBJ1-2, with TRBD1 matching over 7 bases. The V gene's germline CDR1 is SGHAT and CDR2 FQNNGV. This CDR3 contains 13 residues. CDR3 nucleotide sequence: TGTGCCAACACTCAGGGGGGTGGTGGAGGCTACACCTTT. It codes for CANTQGGGGGYTF.

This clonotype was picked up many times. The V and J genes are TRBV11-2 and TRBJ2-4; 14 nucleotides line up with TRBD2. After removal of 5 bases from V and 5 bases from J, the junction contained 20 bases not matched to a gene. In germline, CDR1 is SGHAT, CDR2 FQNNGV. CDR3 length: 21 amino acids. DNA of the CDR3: TGTGCCAGCAGCCATGTCCGGACATTTACCGGGACTAGCGGGAGACAAAACATTCAGTACTTC. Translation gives CASSHVRTFTGTSGRQNIQYF.

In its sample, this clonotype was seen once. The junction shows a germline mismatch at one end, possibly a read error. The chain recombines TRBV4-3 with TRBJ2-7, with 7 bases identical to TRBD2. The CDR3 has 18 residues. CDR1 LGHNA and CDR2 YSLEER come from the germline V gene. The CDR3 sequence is CANSRAVTGGHIGYEQYF. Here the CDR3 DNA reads TGCGCCAACAGCCGAGCTGTGACGGGGGGTCACATTGGCTACGAGCAGTACTTC.

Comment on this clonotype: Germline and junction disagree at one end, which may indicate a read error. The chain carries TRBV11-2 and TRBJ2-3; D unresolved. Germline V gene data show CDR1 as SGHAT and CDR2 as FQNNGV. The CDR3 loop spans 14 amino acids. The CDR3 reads CDSSPQTYTNTQYF. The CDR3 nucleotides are TGTGACAGCAGCCCACAAACTTACACAAATACGCAGTATTTT.

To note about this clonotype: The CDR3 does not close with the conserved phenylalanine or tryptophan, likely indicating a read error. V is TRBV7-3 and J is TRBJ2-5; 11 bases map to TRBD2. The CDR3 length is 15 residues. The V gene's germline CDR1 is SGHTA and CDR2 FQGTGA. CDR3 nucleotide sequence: TGTGCCGGCAGCTCAACTAGCGGGAGTAAAGAGACCCAGTACCTC. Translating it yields CAGSSTSGSKETQYL.

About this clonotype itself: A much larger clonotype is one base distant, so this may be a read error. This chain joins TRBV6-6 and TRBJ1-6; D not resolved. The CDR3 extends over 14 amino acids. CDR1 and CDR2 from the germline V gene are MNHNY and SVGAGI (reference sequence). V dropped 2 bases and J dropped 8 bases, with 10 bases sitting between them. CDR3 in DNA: TGTGCCAGCAGTTACACAGTGATGGATTCACCCCTCCACTTT. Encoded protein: CASSYTVMDSPLHF.

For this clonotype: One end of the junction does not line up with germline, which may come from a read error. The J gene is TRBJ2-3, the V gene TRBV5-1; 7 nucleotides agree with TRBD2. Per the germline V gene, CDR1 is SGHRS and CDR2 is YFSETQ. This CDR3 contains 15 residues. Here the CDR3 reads CASSKTWREYDMQYF. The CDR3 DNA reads TGCGCCAGCAGCAAAACATGGCGGGAGTACGATATGCAGTATTTT.